This T cell receptor beta chain came from a study of CD4 and CD8 cells across lung adenocarcinoma regions. This clonotype was seen a few times. Donors had localized lung adenocarcinoma, a non-small cell lung cancer. Germline CDR1 and CDR2: SGHVS and FNYEAQ. The CDR3 is 14 residues long. V dropped 5 bases and J dropped 5 bases, with 12 bases sitting between them. In TCRdb, the PCR reads were re-called with MiXCR into one record per CDR3 protein. The repertoire holds some 23,000 distinct CDR3 sequences, with around half as singletons. This rearrangement joins TRBV7-6 to TRBJ1-4; D remains ambiguous. Input material: CD8+ T cells from the center of a lung tumor. The source of this sequence is a male donor with lung adenocarcinoma. The CD4 and CD8 labels of this study may be unreliable. The CDR3 nucleotides read TGTGCCAGCAGCGCCGACGGAACAAATGAAAAACTGTTTTTT. Its translation is CASSADGTNEKLFF.